A single sample gave rise to the 32 T cell receptor beta chains below, sequenced in a study of CD4+ T cells in melanoma. Generated by immunoSEQ multiplex PCR, the TCRdb table keeps only in-frame clones and is missing some. The sample contains about 50,000 clones, roughly nine tenths of which appear only once. The sample taken for sequencing was peripheral blood. These receptors were taken from a human donor with melanoma.

The chain employs TRBV10-3 and TRBJ1-1, with D perhaps TRBD1 (5 bases). The CDR3 length is 16 residues. CDR1 ENHRY and CDR2 SYGVKD come from the germline V gene. The ends were cut back, 4 bases at V and 0 bases at J, with 15 bases in the middle. This chain's CDR3 is CAISGGGGRVNTEAFF. CDR3 DNA sequence: TGTGCCATCAGTGGGGGCGGCGGCAGGGTGAACACTGAAGCTTTCTTT.

The chain combines TRBV6-5 with TRBJ1-5; 8 bases map to TRBD1. After removal of 4 bases from V and 7 bases from J, the junction contained 9 bases not matched to a gene. CDR3 length equals 15 residues. Germline assignment: CDR1 MNHEY and CDR2 SVGAGI. The chain's CDR3 is CASSSGTGGSQPQHF. In DNA form, the CDR3 reads TGTGCCAGCAGTTCCGGGACAGGAGGGAGCCAGCCCCAGCATTTT.

V usage is TRBV28 and J usage is TRBJ1-3; the match to TRBD1 covers 7 bases. In germline, CDR1 is MDHEN, CDR2 SYDVKM. The CDR3 sequence is 14 residues long. The V gene end was trimmed by 6 bases and the J gene end by 3 bases; junction bases not matched to a gene: 5. CDR3 protein: CASSLQGIGNTIYF. DNA for the CDR3: TGTGCCAGCAGCCTACAGGGGATTGGAAACACCATATATTTT.

The chain combines TRBV6-6 with TRBJ2-7, with TRBD1 as a possible D gene (5 bases). Trimming removed 7 bases at V and 2 bases at J, with 9 bases between. This CDR3 spans 12 amino acids. Per germline, CDR1 MNHNY and CDR2 SVGAGI (reference sequence). The CDR3 DNA reads as TGTGCCAGCACCACAGGACCCTACGAGCAGTACTTC. Its protein is CASTTGPYEQYF.

The chain recombines TRBV13 with TRBJ2-5, with TRBD1 matching 8 bases. Trimming took 5 bases from V and 5 from J; bases not matched to a gene: 13. CDR1 PRHDT and CDR2 FYEKMQ come from the germline V gene (reference sequence). This CDR3 is 16 amino acids long. The CDR3 bases are TGTGCCAGCAGCCCGAGATCAGGGGGCGGATGGGAGACCCAGTACTTC. Translated, it gives CASSPRSGGGWETQYF.

The gene calls are TRBV11-2 and TRBJ1-2; no definite D call. CDR3 length: 13 residues. V shed 1 base and J shed 3 bases, with 6 bases lying between them. Looked up from germline, CDR1 is SGHAT and CDR2 is FQNNGV. CDR3 in DNA: TGTGCCAGCAGCTTAGTGGGGTACTATGGCTACACCTTC. This gives the protein CASSLVGYYGYTF.

The rearrangement joins TRBV7-9 to TRBJ2-1, with a possible D match to TRBD2 (6 bases). Germline CDR1 is SEHNR and CDR2 is FQNEAQ (reference sequence). V dropped 5 bases and J dropped 7 bases, with 18 bases sitting between them. This CDR3 is 15 amino acids long. CDR3 protein: CASSHRTREVNEQFF. CDR3 nucleotides: TGTGCCAGCAGCCATAGAACTAGGGAGGTTAATGAGCAGTTCTTC.

This sequence joins TRBV5-4 and TRBJ2-7, with TRBD2 matching 10 bases. The V gene's germline CDR1 is SGHNT and CDR2 YYREEE (reference sequence). V was pared by 5 bases and J by 2 bases, with 7 bases of the junction left unmatched. The CDR3 is 15 residues long. Here the CDR3 DNA reads TGTGCCAGCAGTCTAGGACTAGCGGAAACCTACGAGCAGTACTTC. This translates into CASSLGLAETYEQYF. Full variable domain (outside the CDR3, taken from reference TRBV5-4 and TRBJ2-7): ETGVTQSPTHLIKTRGQQVTLRCSSQSGHNTVSWYQQALGQGPQFIFQYYREEENGRGNFPPRFSGLQFPNYSSELNVNALELDDSALYLCASSLGLAETYEQYFGPGTRLTVT.

This clone was seen only a few times. The genes are TRBV19 and TRBJ1-6; D is undetermined. Germline loops: CDR1 LNHDA, CDR2 SQIVND (reference sequence). The germline V and J ends were trimmed by 5 bases and 11 bases, with 10 bases remaining between them. The length of the CDR3 is 12 residues. This chain's CDR3 is CASSWSGTPLHF. DNA for the CDR3: TGTGCCAGTAGTTGGTCGGGTACACCCCTCCACTTT.

This chain links TRBV27 with TRBJ1-5, with D unresolved. V was pared by 3 bases and J by 4 bases, with 10 bases between. The length of the CDR3 is 14 residues. Germline V gene data show CDR1 as MNHEY and CDR2 as SMNVEV (reference sequence). CDR3 bases: TGTGCCAGCAGTTTCGGAGGTCCGAATCAGCCCCAGCATTTT. Its translation: CASSFGGPNQPQHF.

The chain employs TRBV7-3 and TRBJ2-3; no firm D call. Germline lookup yields CDR1 SGHTA and CDR2 FQGTGA. The CDR3 extends over 13 amino acids. Trimming left V 4 bases short and J 2 bases short, with 7 bases between. The CDR3, as DNA: TGTGCCAGCAGCTCAACCACCACAGATACGCAGTATTTT. Amino acid sequence: CASSSTTTDTQYF.

This clone was observed a few times. The rearrangement joins TRBV5-1 to TRBJ2-7, with TRBD1 matching over 9 bases. V was pared by 0 bases and J by 0 bases, with 4 bases of the junction left unmatched. This CDR3 spans 16 amino acids. Germline V lookup: CDR1 SGHRS, CDR2 YFSETQ. The chain's CDR3 is CASSLDWGQGSYEQYF. CDR3 in DNA: TGCGCCAGCAGCTTGGATTGGGGACAGGGCTCCTACGAGCAGTACTTC.

The rearrangement uses TRBV7-3 and TRBJ1-3, with a weak D call TRBD1 (5 bases). This CDR3 region has 15 residues. The germline V gene has CDR1 SGHTA and CDR2 FQGTGA. V lost 5 bases, J lost 4 bases, and 15 bases lay in between. The CDR3 loop is CASSPQPGLGNTIYF. The CDR3 coding sequence is TGTGCCAGCAGCCCGCAACCAGGGTTAGGAAACACCATATATTTT. Based on the CDR3 plus reference TRBV7-3 and TRBJ1-3, the full variable domain is GAGVSQTPSNKVTEKGKYVELRCDPISGHTALYWYRQSLGQGPEFLIYFQGTGAADDSGLPNDRFFAVRPEGSVSTLKIQRTERGDSAVYLCASSPQPGLGNTIYFGEGSWLTVV.

V usage is TRBV9 and J usage is TRBJ1-4, with D unclear. The V end was cut by 4 bases, the J end by 8 bases, with 15 bases between. Germline V CDR1 and CDR2: SGDLS, YYNGEE. The CDR3 totals 14 residues. The CDR3 here is CASSPDDGWEKLFF. DNA for the CDR3: TGTGCCAGCAGCCCTGACGATGGGTGGGAAAAACTGTTTTTT.

This chain uses TRBV7-3 with TRBJ2-1; 8 nucleotides line up with TRBD2. After removal of 1 base from V and 5 bases from J, the junction contained 7 bases not matched to a gene. CDR1 SGHTA and CDR2 FQGTGA come from the germline V gene. CDR3 length equals 16 residues. CDR3 residues: CASSLKLPGGHNEQFF. In nucleotides, the CDR3 is TGTGCCAGCAGCTTAAAGTTGCCGGGGGGGCACAATGAGCAGTTCTTC.

The genes are TRBV7-9 and TRBJ2-2; no reliable D call. V gave up 7 bases and J gave up 5 bases, with 20 bases separating them. This CDR3 contains 16 residues. CDR1 SEHNR and CDR2 FQNEAQ come from the germline V gene (reference sequence). The CDR3 loop is CASTKRLATLTGELFF. The CDR3 DNA reads TGTGCCAGCACCAAGAGGCTGGCGACTTTAACCGGGGAGCTGTTTTTT.

The chain carries TRBV7-9 and TRBJ1-1; possible D gene TRBD1, 5 bases. V was pared by 7 bases and J by 8 bases, with 11 bases between. There are 11 residues in the CDR3. Germline loops: CDR1 SEHNR, CDR2 FQNEAQ (reference sequence). The CDR3 DNA follows: TGTGCCAGCACCCCGGGGGGGGAAGCTTTCTTT. Encoded protein: CASTPGGEAFF. The full variable domain, with the rest looked up from reference TRBV7-9 and TRBJ1-1, is DTGVSQNPRHKITKRGQNVTFRCDPISEHNRLYWYRQTLGQGPEFLTYFQNEAQLEKSRLLSDRFSAERPKGSFSTLEIQRTEQGDSAMYLCASTPGGEAFFGQGTRLTVV.

This clone was picked up one time. The J gene is TRBJ1-5, the V gene TRBV7-2; D is undetermined. Germline values: CDR1 SGHTA, CDR2 FQGNSA. Trimming left V 1 base short and J 0 bases short, with 13 bases between. The CDR3 is 17 residues long. CDR3 in amino acids: CASSLGETPYSNQPQHF. Here the CDR3 DNA reads TGTGCCAGCAGCTTAGGTGAAACACCATATAGCAATCAGCCCCAGCATTTT.

V gene TRBV4-1 combines with J gene TRBJ2-1, with D unclear. CDR1 is MGHRA and CDR2 is YSYEKL in the germline V gene. The V gene lost 0 bases and the J gene lost 15 bases, with 15 bases spanning the gap. The CDR3 covers 13 residues. In DNA form, the CDR3 reads TGCGCCAGCAGCCAAGACCAAACATCCGCACGGTTCTTC. As protein: CASSQDQTSARFF.

This clone was seen a few times. The chain couples TRBV5-1 to TRBJ2-5; possible D gene TRBD1, 6 bases. Trimming pared 3 bases from V and 2 bases from J, leaving 11 bases between. The CDR3 runs 14 residues. Germline assignment: CDR1 SGHRS and CDR2 YFSETQ. CDR3 in DNA: TGCGCCAGCAGCTCCGGGACAAGTCAAGAGACCCAGTACTTC. Its translation is CASSSGTSQETQYF.

The CDR3 is CASSGGTGSSYNEQFF. CDR3 DNA: TGTGCCAGCAGCGGGGGGACAGGGAGCTCCTACAATGAGCAGTTCTTC. The chain combines TRBV7-9 with TRBJ2-1; TRBD1 matches at 9 bases. Germline V gene data show CDR1 as SEHNR and CDR2 as FQNEAQ (reference sequence). The CDR3 runs 16 residues. Germline trimming cut 5 bases from V and 0 bases from J; bases unmatched to any gene: 5.

The gene calls are TRBV7-9 and TRBJ2-3, with D possibly being TRBD1 (6 bases). The CDR3 length is 15 residues. Per germline, CDR1 SEHNR and CDR2 FQNEAQ (reference sequence). V was clipped by 7 bases and J by 2 bases, with 16 bases between them. The CDR3: CASNPSGQPTDTQYF. In DNA, the CDR3 is TGTGCCAGCAACCCATCCGGACAGCCCACAGATACGCAGTATTTT. Variable domain in full (rest from reference TRBV7-9 and TRBJ2-3): DTGVSQNPRHKITKRGQNVTFRCDPISEHNRLYWYRQTLGQGPEFLTYFQNEAQLEKSRLLSDRFSAERPKGSFSTLEIQRTEQGDSAMYLCASNPSGQPTDTQYFGPGTRLTVL.

This chain links TRBV27 with TRBJ1-2, with D hard to call. V shed 3 bases and J shed 7 bases, with 12 bases lying between them. From germline, CDR1 is MNHEY and CDR2 SMNVEV (reference sequence). The CDR3 runs 13 residues. CDR3 sequence reads: CASSFLLGSGYTF. CDR3 nucleotides: TGTGCCAGCAGTTTCCTTCTCGGGTCTGGCTACACCTTC.

This clone was observed a handful of times. V is TRBV15 and J is TRBJ1-1; maybe TRBD1 (5 bases). V gave up 0 bases and J gave up 3 bases, with 20 bases separating them. The length of the CDR3 is 18 residues. The germline V gene has CDR1 LNHNV and CDR2 YYDKDF (reference sequence). The CDR3 DNA sequence: TGTGCCACCAGCAGAGATTATACAGGAGAGCCTTCGGACACTGAAGCTTTCTTT. Translation gives CATSRDYTGEPSDTEAFF.

This rearrangement joins TRBV27 to TRBJ1-5; 10 bases fit TRBD1. The CDR3 extends over 15 amino acids. Trimming at V came to 6 bases and at J to 2 bases, leaving 4 bases not matched to a gene. CDR1 and CDR2 from the germline V gene are MNHEY and SMNVEV (reference sequence). For the CDR3, the DNA is TGTGCCAGCAGACAGACAGGGGGCGGCAATCAGCCCCAGCATTTT. Its translation is CASRQTGGGNQPQHF.

The gene calls are TRBV4-2 and TRBJ2-2; TRBD2 matches at 15 bases. There are 16 residues in the CDR3. Germline V gene sequence: CDR1 LGHNA, CDR2 YNFKEQ. The ends lost 4 bases at V and 6 bases at J; junction bases unmatched: 3. The CDR3 DNA sequence: TGTGCCAGCAGCCCCGGACTAGCGGGGGGGCCCGGGGAGCTGTTTTTT. It encodes CASSPGLAGGPGELFF.

The chain uses TRBV5-5 and TRBJ2-5; D uncertain. The ends were cut back, 5 bases at V and 2 bases at J, with 13 bases in the middle. This CDR3 has 14 amino acids. Germline values: CDR1 SGHKS, CDR2 YYEKEE (reference sequence). CDR3 residues: CASRLTPSQETQYF. DNA for the CDR3: TGTGCCAGCAGGTTGACACCGTCGCAAGAGACCCAGTACTTC.

The chain couples TRBV19 to TRBJ1-5; D ambiguous. CDR1 and CDR2 (germline): LNHDA, SQIVND (reference sequence). The CDR3 contains 13 residues. The germline V and J ends were trimmed by 5 bases and 4 bases, with 9 bases remaining between them. This chain's CDR3 is CASSSSFNQPQHF. In DNA, the CDR3 is TGTGCCAGTAGTTCGTCCTTTAATCAGCCCCAGCATTTT.

This chain connects TRBV2 to TRBJ2-5; TRBD1 matches 7 bases. V lost 3 bases, J lost 11 bases, and 6 bases stayed unmatched. The CDR3 covers 12 residues. The germline V gene has CDR1 SNHLY and CDR2 FYNNEI. The CDR3 region has the DNA TGTGCCAGCAGTGATCAGGGGGTCGGGCAGTACTTC. This translates into CASSDQGVGQYF.

This sequence joins TRBV5-1 and TRBJ2-3, with 11 bases that match TRBD2. Looked up from germline, CDR1 is SGHRS and CDR2 is YFSETQ. The CDR3 contains 17 residues. V gave up 4 bases and J gave up 3 bases; unmatched junction bases: 10. The CDR3 is CASSHPGTSGLTDTQYF. The DNA of the CDR3 is TGCGCCAGCAGCCACCCAGGGACTAGCGGTTTAACAGATACGCAGTATTTT.

The genes are TRBV10-1 and TRBJ2-3; D is unresolved. CDR3 length equals 13 residues. The germline CDR1 and CDR2 sequences are WNHNN and SYGVQD (reference sequence). Between the trimmed V and J ends, which lost 0 bases and 3 bases, there was a span of 4 bases. For the CDR3, the DNA is TGCGCCAGCAGTGAGTCGTTGACAGATACGCAGTATTTT. It yields the protein CASSESLTDTQYF.

For this clone: One end of the junction fails to match germline, which may point to a read error. V and J are TRBV11-2 and TRBJ1-1; D is possibly TRBD1 (5 bases). The CDR3 is made up of 13 amino acids. CDR1 SGHAT and CDR2 FQNNGV come from the germline V gene. Here the CDR3 reads CASRLDSYTEAFF. The DNA for the CDR3 is TGTGCCAGCAGATTAGACAGTTACACTGAAGCTTTCTTT.